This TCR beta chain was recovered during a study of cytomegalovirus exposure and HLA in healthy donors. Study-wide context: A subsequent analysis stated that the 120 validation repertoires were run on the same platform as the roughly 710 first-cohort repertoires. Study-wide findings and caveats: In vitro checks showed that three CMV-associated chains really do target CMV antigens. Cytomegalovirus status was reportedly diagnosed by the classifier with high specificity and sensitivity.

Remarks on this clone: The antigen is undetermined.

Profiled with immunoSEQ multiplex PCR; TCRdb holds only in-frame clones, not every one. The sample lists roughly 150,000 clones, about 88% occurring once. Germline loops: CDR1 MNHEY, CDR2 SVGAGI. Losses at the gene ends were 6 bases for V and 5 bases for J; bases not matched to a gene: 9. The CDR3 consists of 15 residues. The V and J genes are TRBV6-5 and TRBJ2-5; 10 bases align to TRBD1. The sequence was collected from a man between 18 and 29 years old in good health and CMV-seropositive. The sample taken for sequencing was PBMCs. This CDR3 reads CASSVGTGEGETQYF. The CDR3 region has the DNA TGTGCCAGCAGCGTCGGGACAGGGGAGGGTGAGACCCAGTACTTC.